Listed below are T cell receptor beta chains from one sample, sequenced in a study of shared clonotypes between healthy human individuals. TCRdb's copy holds only in-frame clones and misses some; the assay was immunoSEQ multiplex PCR. The sample lists more than 150,000 clones, roughly 91% occurring once. The sample taken for sequencing was naive CD4+ T cells sorted from blood. All receptors come from a woman in her thirties in good health. CDR3s include the opening cysteine and the closing phenylalanine or tryptophan. Each record gives: D gene, clone size, J gene, V gene, CDR3 DNA, CDR3 protein. The D gene is left open where the match is weak. Some rows mark clone size as missing; the rest say once, few, many or name a class of expanded clone.

d_gene: NA; abundance: NA; j_gene: TRBJ2-7; v_gene: TRBV19; CDR3nt: TGTGCCAGTAGTCCACAGGACGGAAGATTTATCGAGCAGTACTTC; CDR3aa: CASSPQDGRFIEQYF
d_gene: NA; abundance: once; j_gene: TRBJ1-2; v_gene: TRBV19; CDR3nt: TGTGCCAGTATTGGGCGGAACTATGGCTACACCTTC; CDR3aa: CASIGRNYGYTF
d_gene: TRBD1; abundance: NA; j_gene: TRBJ1-1; v_gene: TRBV5-5; CDR3nt: TGTGCCAGCAGTATCGGACAGGGGGAAACTTACACTGAAGCTTTCTTT; CDR3aa: CASSIGQGETYTEAFF
d_gene: NA; abundance: NA; j_gene: TRBJ1-5; v_gene: TRBV19; CDR3nt: TGTGCCAGTAGTATAGAGCCCCGGGCCAATCAGCCCCAGCATTTT; CDR3aa: CASSIEPRANQPQHF
d_gene: NA; abundance: NA; j_gene: TRBJ2-7; v_gene: TRBV27; CDR3nt: TGTGCCAGCAGTGGACCCGGGACCCACATCTCCTCCTACGAGCAGTACTTC; CDR3aa: CASSGPGTHISSYEQYF
d_gene: NA; abundance: NA; j_gene: TRBJ2-3; v_gene: TRBV6-1; CDR3nt: TGTGCCAGCAGTGTCGGTCTAGACACAGATACGCAGTATTTT; CDR3aa: CASSVGLDTDTQYF
d_gene: NA; abundance: NA; j_gene: TRBJ1-4; v_gene: TRBV7-8; CDR3nt: TGTGCCAGCAGCCCCAGGGAGGGCAATGAAAAACTGTTTTTT; CDR3aa: CASSPREGNEKLFF
d_gene: TRBD2; abundance: NA; j_gene: TRBJ2-7; v_gene: TRBV6-1; CDR3nt: TGTGCCAGCAGTTTTGGGACTAGCGGACCCTACGAGCAGTACTTC; CDR3aa: CASSFGTSGPYEQYF
d_gene: NA; abundance: NA; j_gene: TRBJ1-1; v_gene: TRBV5-4; CDR3nt: TGTGCCAGCAGCTTGGCGGGGGCCGGGGCCACTGAAGCTTTCTTT; CDR3aa: CASSLAGAGATEAFF
d_gene: TRBD2; abundance: NA; j_gene: TRBJ2-7; v_gene: TRBV30; CDR3nt: TGTGCCTGGATGGGACTAGCGGGGTACTTC; CDR3aa: CAWMGLAGYF
d_gene: TRBD2; abundance: NA; j_gene: TRBJ2-3; v_gene: TRBV7-2; CDR3nt: TGTGCCAGCAGCCCACGGACTAGCGGGCGGACAGATACGCAGTATTTT; CDR3aa: CASSPRTSGRTDTQYF
d_gene: NA; abundance: NA; j_gene: TRBJ1-5; v_gene: TRBV19; CDR3nt: TGTGCCAGTAGTATCGAGGGTTTGAGCAATCAGCCCCAGCATTTT; CDR3aa: CASSIEGLSNQPQHF
d_gene: TRBD2; abundance: NA; j_gene: TRBJ2-3; v_gene: TRBV18; CDR3nt: TGTGCCAGCTCACCCATACTAGCGAAGACTAGCACAGATACGCAGTATTTT; CDR3aa: CASSPILAKTSTDTQYF
d_gene: NA; abundance: NA; j_gene: TRBJ2-3; v_gene: TRBV4-1; CDR3nt: TGCGCCAGCAGCCAAGTGGGCTTCACAGATACGCAGTATTTT; CDR3aa: CASSQVGFTDTQYF
d_gene: NA; abundance: NA; j_gene: TRBJ1-2; v_gene: TRBV5-1; CDR3nt: TGCGCCAGCAGCTTGGGAGGGGCGTCTAACTATGGCTACACCTTC; CDR3aa: CASSLGGASNYGYTF
d_gene: NA; abundance: NA; j_gene: TRBJ1-1; v_gene: TRBV28; CDR3nt: TGTGCCAGCACCGACATTGGGTACACTGAAGCTTTCTTT; CDR3aa: CASTDIGYTEAFF
d_gene: TRBD2; abundance: NA; j_gene: TRBJ2-1; v_gene: TRBV30; CDR3nt: TGTGCCTGGAACCCCAGTGTTTCTAGCGGATACAATGAGCAGTTCTTC; CDR3aa: CAWNPSVSSGYNEQFF